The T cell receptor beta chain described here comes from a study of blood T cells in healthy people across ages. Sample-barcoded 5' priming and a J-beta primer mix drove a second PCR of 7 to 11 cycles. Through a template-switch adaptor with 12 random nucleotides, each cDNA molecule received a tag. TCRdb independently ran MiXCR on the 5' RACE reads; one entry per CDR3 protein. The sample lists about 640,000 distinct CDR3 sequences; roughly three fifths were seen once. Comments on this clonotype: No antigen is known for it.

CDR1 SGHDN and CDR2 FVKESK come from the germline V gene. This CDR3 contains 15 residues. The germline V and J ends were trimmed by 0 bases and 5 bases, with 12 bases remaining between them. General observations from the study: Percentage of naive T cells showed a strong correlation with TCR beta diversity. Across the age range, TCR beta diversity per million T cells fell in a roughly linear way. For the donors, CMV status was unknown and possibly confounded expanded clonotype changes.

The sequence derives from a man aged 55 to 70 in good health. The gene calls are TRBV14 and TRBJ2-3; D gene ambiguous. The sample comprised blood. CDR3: CASSQEATLRDTQYF. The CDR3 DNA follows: TGTGCCAGCAGCCAAGAAGCCACTCTCCGAGATACGCAGTATTTT.